This TCR beta chain was obtained from a study of identical twins. The table lists this clonotype with a few counts. Its antigen is currently unknown. Germline and junction disagree at one end, which may indicate a read error. The study, taken as a whole, reports: The models systematically underestimated how much out-of-frame TCR alpha was shared in monozygotic twins.

After template switching added a universal primer site, the resulting cDNA carried unique molecular identifiers. TCRdb re-called the 5' RACE reads through MiXCR, storing one row per CDR3 protein. The table records 550,000 to 700,000 distinct CDR3 sequences, 20% to 25% of them present only once. The CDR3 covers 11 residues. These sequences were also reported in another study, on T cells expressing NK-cell markers. That investigation notes: CD3+CD56+NKG2C+, CD3+CD56+NKG2C- and CD3+CD56-NKG2C+ T cells, once sorted, supplied the TCR beta repertoires.

The sequence was obtained from a woman between 18 and 30 years old in good health. The rearrangement joins TRBV12-3 or TRBV12-4 to TRBJ2-7; D might be TRBD1 (6 bases). Sequencing was carried out using PBMCs. The CDR3 reads CASSLDRALAF. The CDR3 bases are TGTGCCAGCAGTTTAGACAGGGCCCTGGCCTTC.